This T cell receptor (beta chain) appears in the sequencing data of a study of T cell clonality in common variable immunodeficiency (dated by TCRdb to between 2015 and 2017). Broader findings and caveats from the paper: Compared with healthy controls, CVID subjects showed increased TCRbeta clonality (t-test p = 0.018), a feature most characteristic of about a third of subjects. Even though DNA input was equal, the average per sample came to 65,000 to 85,000 unique sequences for controls compared with about 30,000 for CVID samples. CVID subjects shared fewer TCRbeta clones with each other than healthy controls did (p < 0.0001). CVID TCRbeta sequences reportedly showed fewer deletions and N-nucleotide insertions and lacked highly modified clones with 13 or more V deletions. According to the authors, figuring out what caused the increased clonality in CVID would require sequencing the repertoires of T cell subpopulations. Correlations of repertoire features with clinical complications were constrained by heterogeneity among patients within the CVID cohort.

CDR1 and CDR2 are drawn from the germline V gene (reference sequence): DFQATT, SNEGSKA. V is cut back by 5 bases and J by 1 base, with 14 bases in the junction unmatched. The CDR3 contains 18 residues, cysteine and phenylalanine counted. The DNA has 45 bases, all within the CDR3, and is read from base 1. Most of the CVID patients and most of the healthy controls were of Caucasian heritage. From each donor, roughly 4.5 to 8.5 ml of heparinized peripheral whole blood was collected. TCRbeta CDR3 repertoires were sequenced from genomic DNA of adults with common variable immune deficiency (CVID) and healthy adult controls. A total of some 22 healthy adult volunteers (about twelve female and around 10 male; age range about 20 to 66 years, mean age about 32) were included in the control group. Diluted blood was subjected to density centrifugation over Hypaque 1077 or Ficoll-Paque for isolation of peripheral blood mononuclear cells. Genomic DNA was obtained from unsorted mononuclear cells through either Qiagen column purification or a centrifugation-based method.

With regard to this clone: Its antigen remains undetermined. The read comes to an end 3 residues before the CDR3 does, leaving the germline J gene to fill in the end.

For sequencing input, CVID and control samples contributed equivalent amounts of genomic DNA. For every sample, a 60 bp segment covering the rearranged TCRbeta CDR3 region was amplified and then sequenced. The immunoSEQ assay, a bias-corrected multiplex PCR with high-throughput sequencing, was employed for TCRbeta amplification. The authors' analysis ran thus. Every unique nucleotide sequence counted as a clone and was annotated with V, D and J genes, copy number and frequency. Sequences were labeled productive if in frame, and non-productive if out of frame or containing stop codons. As previously described, clonality was computed from Shannon's entropy. Mean CDR3 Kyte-Doolittle hydropathy was derived from the predicted amino acid sequences of productive clones. Using the R hclust function, scaled V gene usage was clustered hierarchically with Manhattan distance and complete linkage. Sharing of clones by CDR3 amino acid sequence was evaluated through resampling of 12 repertoires per group over 100 rounds. Repertoires were searched for 70 published EBV-specific and 245 published CMV-specific TCRbeta sequences. After two CVID samples that produced fewer than 10,000 sequences were dropped from the analysis, around 40 CVID repertoires remained. Entries here come from immuneACCESS through TCRdb and include only in-frame sequences with V and J called. Some clones fail to appear in such tables; in the studies checked, an unresolved V gene covers under half of the shortfall, and the cause of the remainder is unknown. V, J and clone size were drawn from that table, and D and trimming were deduced from the DNA. The table notes 40,000 or so clones here, none of them singletons. The top ten hold around 2.7% of the sample.

Recombination linked TRBV20-1 to TRBJ2-1; 10 central nucleotides agree with TRBD2. The TCR originated in a person aged 18 to 69 in good health. The source material was peripheral blood mononuclear cells. The CDR3 protein: CSAEVGLAGAGSYNEQFF. The sequenced part of the CDR3 DNA is TGCAGTGCTGAAGTCGGGCTAGCGGGAGCGGGTTCCTACAATGAG.